The TCR beta chain described here comes from a study of memory CD4+ T cells and cytomegalovirus serostatus. Study-level points and caveats: A US-trained random forest predicted CMV serostatus with median AUC around 0.91.

TCRdb's copy holds only in-frame clones and misses some; the assay was immunoSEQ multiplex PCR. The profile shows tens of thousands of clones, 82% of them singletons. On this clone: Antigen: not known.

V was pared by 4 bases and J by 5 bases, with 14 bases between. This CDR3 contains 14 residues. The germline V gene encodes CDR1 MNHEY and CDR2 SMNVEV (reference sequence). Single viable CD3+CD4+CD8-CD45RO+ cells were sorted as the memory CD4+ T cells. The gene calls are TRBV27 and TRBJ2-5; D may be TRBD2 (5 bases). The receptor's source is an adult in good health and CMV-seronegative. Sequences were obtained from memory CD4+ T cells from blood. The chain's CDR3 is CASSSAGQIETQYF. The CDR3, as DNA: TGTGCCAGCAGTTCGGCGGGCCAGATCGAGACCCAGTACTTC.